These 8 T cell receptor beta chains were sequenced from one sample in a study of cytomegalovirus exposure and HLA in healthy donors. Amplification used 60 Vbeta primers and 13 Jbeta primers. Sequenced by immunoSEQ multiplex PCR; TCRdb stores in-frame clones only, minus some. This sample's table reports about 170,000 clones. Input material: PBMCs. The receptors were sampled from a woman in her fifties or sixties in good health and CMV-seronegative.

The rearrangement links TRBV18 to TRBJ2-7; 8 bases agree with TRBD1. The CDR3 contains 14 residues. V trimming: 1 base; J trimming: 5 bases; junction bases outside the gene matches: 4. Germline V gene lookup returns CDR1 KGHSH and CDR2 LQKENI. The CDR3 DNA reads as TGTGCCAGCTCACCACGCTCGACAGGGGACGAGCAGTACTTC. Translating it yields CASSPRSTGDEQYF.

The chain is built from TRBV7-9 and TRBJ1-1; D not resolved. CDR1 is SEHNR and CDR2 is FQNEAQ in the germline V gene (reference sequence). V was pared by 5 bases and J by 0 bases, with 10 bases between. The CDR3 runs to 14 residues. The CDR3 DNA reads as TGTGCCAGCAGCAAACAGCCTATGAACACTGAAGCTTTCTTT. Translated: CASSKQPMNTEAFF.

CDR3 DNA: TGTGCTAGTGGTTCCCCGCCCGGTGGGACTAGCACAGATACGCAGTATTTT. This translates into CASGSPPGGTSTDTQYF. This chain uses TRBV12-5 with TRBJ2-3; the D gene is possibly TRBD2 (6 bases). Germline V lookup: CDR1 LGHNT, CDR2 FRNRAP. The CDR3 sequence is 17 residues long. Trimming removed 4 bases at V and 0 bases at J, with 17 bases between.

The gene calls are TRBV6-1 and TRBJ1-2; D may be TRBD1 (5 bases). The CDR3 runs to 15 residues. With 4 bases removed from V and 3 bases from J, the gap between germline ends came to 15 bases. The germline CDR1 and CDR2 sequences are MNHNS and SASEGT. The CDR3 reads CASSVGTPGDYGYTF. Written as DNA, the CDR3 is TGTGCCAGCAGTGTCGGGACCCCGGGGGACTATGGCTACACCTTC.

The chain carries TRBV6-5 and TRBJ1-5; D is undetermined. Per germline, CDR1 MNHEY and CDR2 SVGAGI. The V end was cut by 2 bases, the J end by 4 bases, with 9 bases between. The CDR3 consists of 14 residues. In DNA form, the CDR3 reads TGTGCCAGCAGTTACCACGGAGGGAATCAGCCCCAGCATTTT. Protein: CASSYHGGNQPQHF.

The chain is built from TRBV29-1 and TRBJ2-1, with D unclear. The germline CDR1 and CDR2 sequences are SQVTM and ANQGSEA. Trimming pared 5 bases from V and 6 bases from J, leaving 5 bases between. The CDR3 has 10 amino acids. The CDR3 DNA reads TGCAGCGTTCTCGTCAATGAGCAGTTCTTC. Translating gives CSVLVNEQFF.

The genes are TRBV11-2 and TRBJ2-7; TRBD2 aligns across 10 bases. V lost 5 bases, J lost 5 bases, and 6 bases stayed unmatched. The CDR3 extends over 14 amino acids. Germline lookup yields CDR1 SGHAT and CDR2 FQNNGV. CDR3 sequence reads: CASSLGLAGDEQYF. The DNA for the CDR3 is TGTGCCAGCAGCCTCGGGCTAGCGGGAGACGAGCAGTACTTC.

The rearrangement joins TRBV18 to TRBJ1-1; no clear D gene. The CDR3 consists of 12 residues. The germline V gene encodes CDR1 KGHSH and CDR2 LQKENI. Trimming pared 5 bases from V and 7 bases from J, leaving 11 bases between. CDR3 protein: CASSVDTFEAFF. CDR3 nucleotide sequence: TGTGCCAGCTCAGTCGACACATTTGAAGCTTTCTTT.